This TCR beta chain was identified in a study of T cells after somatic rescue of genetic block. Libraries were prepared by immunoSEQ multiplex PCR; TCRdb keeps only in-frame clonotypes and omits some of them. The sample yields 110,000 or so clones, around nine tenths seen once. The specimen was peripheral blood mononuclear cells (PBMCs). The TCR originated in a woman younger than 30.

CDR3 DNA sequence: TGTGCCAGCAGCTTAGGCAGGGGACAAGAGACCCAGTACTTC. Translating gives CASSLGRGQETQYF. The chain combines TRBV13 with TRBJ2-5; D might be TRBD1 (6 bases). The CDR3 is 14 residues long. V dropped 0 bases and J dropped 2 bases, with 7 bases sitting between them. Germline CDR1 PRHDT, CDR2 FYEKMQ (reference sequence). The whole variable domain, filled in from reference TRBV13 and TRBJ2-5, reads AAGVIQSPRHLIKEKRETATLKCYPIPRHDTVYWYQQGPGQDPQFLISFYEKMQSDKGSIPDRFSAQQFSDYHSELNMSSLELGDSALYFCASSLGRGQETQYFGPGTRLLVL.